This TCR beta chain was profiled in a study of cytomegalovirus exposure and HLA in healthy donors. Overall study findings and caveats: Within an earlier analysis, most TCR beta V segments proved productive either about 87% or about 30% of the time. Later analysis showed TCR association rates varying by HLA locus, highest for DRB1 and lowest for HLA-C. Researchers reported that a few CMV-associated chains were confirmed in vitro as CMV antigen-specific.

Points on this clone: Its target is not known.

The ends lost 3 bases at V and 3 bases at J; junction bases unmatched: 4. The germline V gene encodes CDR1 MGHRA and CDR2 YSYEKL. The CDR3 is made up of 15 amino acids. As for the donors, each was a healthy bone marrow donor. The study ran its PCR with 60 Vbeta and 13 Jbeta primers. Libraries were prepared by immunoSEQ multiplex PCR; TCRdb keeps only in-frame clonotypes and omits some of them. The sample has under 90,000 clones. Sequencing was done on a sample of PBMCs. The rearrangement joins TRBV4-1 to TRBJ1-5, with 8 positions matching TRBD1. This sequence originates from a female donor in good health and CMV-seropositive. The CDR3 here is CASSQDRDLNQPQHF. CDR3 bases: TGCGCCAGCAGCCAGGACAGGGACCTCAATCAGCCCCAGCATTTT.